The 4 T cell receptor beta chains below come from one sample, sequenced in a study of blood T cell repertoires in COVID-19. TCRdb's table, derived via immunoSEQ multiplex PCR, lists solely in-frame clones and lacks some. There are 15,000 to 20,000 clones in the sample; around 89% occur only once, and more than 6.5% lies in the top ten. Specimen: peripheral blood. Receptors originate from a woman aged 55-69 years with active COVID-19.

The V gene is TRBV5-4, the J gene TRBJ2-4; 7 positions agree with TRBD2. CDR1 SGHNT and CDR2 YYREEE come from the germline V gene (reference sequence). V was pared by 0 bases and J by 6 bases, with 9 bases of the junction left unmatched. The CDR3 contains 16 residues. CDR3 nucleotides: TGTGCCAGCAGCTTGGAAGCGGGGAAAAATCTAAACATTCAGTACTTC. Translation: CASSLEAGKNLNIQYF. Together with reference TRBV5-4 and TRBJ2-4, the CDR3 gives the full variable domain: ETGVTQSPTHLIKTRGQQVTLRCSSQSGHNTVSWYQQALGQGPQFIFQYYREEENGRGNFPPRFSGLQFPNYSSELNVNALELDDSALYLCASSLEAGKNLNIQYFGAGTRLSVL.

This clone showed up just once. The CDR3, as DNA: TGTGCCAGCAGCTTGAGGGCTAGCGGGGGCACAGATACGCAGTATTTT. It codes for CASSLRASGGTDTQYF. The genes are TRBV5-4 and TRBJ2-3; 9 bases map to TRBD2. J was trimmed by 1 base and V by 1 base; bases with no gene match: 4. Per the germline V gene, CDR1 is SGHNT and CDR2 is YYREEE (reference sequence). This CDR3 is built from 16 residues. Full variable domain (rest looked up from reference TRBV5-4 and TRBJ2-3): ETGVTQSPTHLIKTRGQQVTLRCSSQSGHNTVSWYQQALGQGPQFIFQYYREEENGRGNFPPRFSGLQFPNYSSELNVNALELDDSALYLCASSLRASGGTDTQYFGPGTRLTVL.

The V and J genes are TRBV7-8 and TRBJ1-6; tentative D call: TRBD1 (6 bases). Germline V lookup: CDR1 SGHVS, CDR2 FQNEAQ. Trimming shortened V by 4 bases and J by 10 bases, and 17 bases separated the two germline ends. The CDR3 runs to 15 residues. In nucleotides, the CDR3 is TGTGCCAGCAGCTCTCCCGGGACAAAGCGGTCACCCCTCCACTTT. Protein sequence: CASSSPGTKRSPLHF.

The rearrangement joins TRBV10-3 to TRBJ1-6, with TRBD1 matching 9 bases. Trimming took 7 bases from V and 10 from J; bases not matched to a gene: 8. The CDR3 sequence is 14 residues long. Germline V gene sequence: CDR1 ENHRY, CDR2 SYGVKD. The CDR3 sequence is CAIKGTGMGSPLHF. The CDR3 DNA sequence: TGTGCCATCAAAGGGACAGGGATGGGATCACCCCTCCACTTT.